The 14 T cell receptor beta chains presented below share a single source sample, sequenced in a study of Graves' ophthalmopathy and Graves' hyperthyroidism. RNA transcripts provided the template for amplifying TCR beta CDR3 regions. The first round was an RT-PCR with HTBI primers, and the second round was a multiplex PCR. One entry per CDR3 protein results from TCRdb running MiXCR on the multiplex PCR reads. The sample includes hundreds of thousands of distinct CDR3 sequences, roughly two fifths of them seen just once. Sequenced sample: peripheral blood. Receptor source: an adult man with Graves' ophthalmopathy.

This chain uses TRBV19 with TRBJ2-2, with 10 bases aligning to TRBD2. Germline CDR1 reads LNHDA; CDR2 reads SQIVND (reference sequence). CDR3 size: 17 residues. J gave up 2 bases and V 5 bases, and 8 bases lay outside the gene matches. As DNA, the CDR3 is TGTGCCAGTAGTCGGGGTAGCGGGGGGTCCAACACCGGGGAGCTGTTTTTT. Its protein product is CASSRGSGGSNTGELFF.

The V gene is TRBV6-2 or TRBV6-3, the J gene TRBJ1-2; the D gene is possibly TRBD1 (5 bases). The CDR3 is 13 residues long. The V end lost 8 bases, the J end lost 4 bases, and 14 bases lay between the germline ends. Germline assignment: CDR1 MNHEY and CDR2 SVGEGT. CDR3: CASRKRGRYGYTF. The DNA of the CDR3 is TGTGCCAGCCGAAAAAGGGGACGCTATGGCTACACCTTC.

This clonotype was found many times. The V gene is TRBV2, the J gene TRBJ2-5; 7 positions agree with TRBD2. The CDR3 sequence is 15 residues long. CDR1 SNHLY and CDR2 FYNNEI come from the germline V gene. The V segment lost 2 bases and the J segment 2 bases; nucleotides outside the gene matches: 5. CDR3 sequence: CASSERLAVQETQYF. CDR3 coding DNA: TGTGCCAGCAGTGAAAGGCTAGCGGTACAAGAGACCCAGTACTTC.

About this clonotype: Given a much more abundant clone one base away, this may be a read error. No conserved phenylalanine or tryptophan is present at the end of the CDR3, so a read error is the likely explanation. The chain links TRBV10-3 to TRBJ1-6, with D hard to call. V was pared by 10 bases and J by 5 bases, with 15 bases between. Germline V gene lookup returns CDR1 ENHRY and CDR2 SYGVKD. This CDR3 region has 14 residues. The CDR3 loop is CASSRGWDNSPLHY. The CDR3 DNA follows: TGTGCCAGCAGCCGCGGATGGGATAATTCACCCCTCCACTAT.

DNA for the CDR3: TGTGCCAGCAGCTTGTCTAGCGGAGGACAAGAGACCCAGTACTTC. It codes for CASSLSSGGQETQYF. V gene TRBV7-2 combines with J gene TRBJ2-5; TRBD2 agrees at 7 bases. The CDR3 has 15 residues. Germline V gene sequence: CDR1 SGHTA, CDR2 FQGNSA. The V gene end was trimmed by 3 bases and the J gene end by 2 bases; junction bases not matched to a gene: 6.

The rearrangement joins TRBV7-9 to TRBJ1-2; no reliable D call. Germline values: CDR1 SEHNR, CDR2 FQNEAQ (reference sequence). This CDR3 is built from 15 residues. V shed 5 bases and J shed 4 bases, with 17 bases lying between them. CDR3 amino acids: CASSQDVRVVYGYTF. CDR3 DNA: TGTGCCAGCAGCCAAGATGTGAGGGTAGTCTATGGCTACACCTTC. Looking up the rest from reference TRBV7-9 and TRBJ1-2 gives the full variable domain: DTGVSQNPRHKITKRGQNVTFRCDPISEHNRLYWYRQTLGQGPEFLTYFQNEAQLEKSRLLSDRFSAERPKGSFSTLEIQRTEQGDSAMYLCASSQDVRVVYGYTFGSGTRLTVV.

This clonotype was picked up a small number of times. This CDR3 reads CASSQDGWGREQYF. In DNA form, the CDR3 reads TGCGCCAGCAGCCAAGATGGGTGGGGGCGCGAGCAGTACTTC. The gene calls are TRBV4-3 and TRBJ2-7; maybe TRBD1 (6 bases). The CDR3 covers 14 residues. CDR1 LGHNA and CDR2 YSLEER come from the germline V gene. Trimming took off 0 bases at V and 6 bases at J, with 12 bases between the two ends.

A few counts support this clonotype. This chain links TRBV24-1 with TRBJ1-5, with 9 bases that match TRBD1. The CDR3 extends over 17 amino acids. Germline CDR1 KGHDR, CDR2 SFDVKD. V gave up 5 bases and J gave up 6 bases; unmatched junction bases: 13. The CDR3 protein is CATSALSGTGFGQPQHF. The CDR3 nucleotides are TGTGCCACCAGTGCCCTGTCCGGGACAGGGTTCGGTCAGCCCCAGCATTTT.

Worth noting for this clonotype: A much larger clone differs by one base, so this may be a read error. The V call is TRBV15, the J call TRBJ1-3; TRBD1 is a possible D gene (6 bases). Germline CDR1 is LNHNV and CDR2 is YYDKDF (reference sequence). The CDR3 is 17 amino acids. CDR3 residues: CATSRDRGRAAGSTIYF. In nucleotides, the CDR3 is TGTGCCACCAGCAGAGATCGGGGGCGAGCAGCTGGAAGCACCATATATTTT.

This clonotype has a handful of counts. The chain joins TRBV7-9 to TRBJ2-2; 10 bases align to TRBD1. The germline V gene encodes CDR1 SEHNR and CDR2 FQNEAQ (reference sequence). V shed 6 bases and J 6 bases; nucleotides not matched to a gene: 10. The CDR3 covers 16 residues. The CDR3 loop reads CASSWVDRGRAGELFF. CDR3 nucleotide sequence: TGTGCCAGCAGTTGGGTAGACAGGGGGCGCGCCGGGGAGCTGTTTTTT.

The chain is built from TRBV7-8 and TRBJ1-2, with D tentatively TRBD1 (6 bases). Germline lookup yields CDR1 SGHVS and CDR2 FQNEAQ. Trimming shortened V by 6 bases and J by 4 bases, and 18 bases separated the two germline ends. CDR3 length equals 15 residues. The CDR3 DNA reads TGTGCCAGCAGTGACGGACAGTATCCGAGCTATGGCTACACCTTC. It is translated as CASSDGQYPSYGYTF.

Many counts were recorded for this clonotype. This chain joins TRBV5-5 and TRBJ2-7, with 7 bases matching TRBD1. V dropped 4 bases and J dropped 2; count of bases not matched to a gene: 12. CDR3 length: 16 amino acids. CDR1 and CDR2 from the germline V gene are SGHKS and YYEKEE (reference sequence). The CDR3 spells CASSQTGRDRAYEQYF. CDR3 coding DNA: TGTGCCAGCAGCCAGACTGGACGGGACAGAGCCTACGAGCAGTACTTC.

This clonotype was found a few times. The chain recombines TRBV9 with TRBJ1-4, with D uncertain. The CDR3 contains 15 residues. The germline V gene has CDR1 SGDLS and CDR2 YYNGEE. V lost 4 bases, J lost 5 bases, and 15 bases lay in between. The CDR3 DNA is TGTGCCAGCAGCCCAGAAGCCGGTGGGAATGAAAAACTGTTTTTT. Translation gives CASSPEAGGNEKLFF.

This clonotype was seen a handful of times. V usage is TRBV5-1 and J usage is TRBJ2-7; a possible D gene is TRBD2 (6 bases). CDR1 SGHRS and CDR2 YFSETQ come from the germline V gene. V lost 4 bases, J lost 0 bases, and 14 bases lay in between. The CDR3 sequence is 15 residues long. The CDR3 DNA reads TGCGCCAGCAGCCCTGGGACTCTAAGCTCCTACGAGCAGTACTTC. Translation gives CASSPGTLSSYEQYF.